This T cell receptor beta chain was captured by sequencing in a study of shared clonotypes between healthy human individuals. Across the study: CD4 naive cells filled three plates per donor, CD4 memory three, CD8 naive two and CD8 memory one.

Sequenced by immunoSEQ multiplex PCR; TCRdb stores in-frame clones only, minus some. The profile shows about 2.1 million clones, about 93% of them singletons. Naive CD8 isolation took CD45RO-negative cells positively selected for CCR7 and excluded terminally differentiated effector memory CD45RA+ cells. Germline CDR1 and CDR2: MDHEN and SYDVKM. CDR3 size: 14 residues. Trimming shortened V by 10 bases and J by 0 bases, and 13 bases separated the two germline ends. General observations from the study: Generation probability values for non-shared clonotypes were lower than those for clonotypes shared by all four donors. The diversity represented, both genetic and in exposure history, was limited by few donors.

In regard to this clone: Its cognate antigen is unknown.

The chain has TRBV28 and TRBJ2-1; the D gene is possibly TRBD2 (6 bases). The receptor comes from a man aged 18-30 years in good health. Some clones in this sample may be carry-over from other donors' samples. The specimen was naive CD8+ T cells from PBMCs. CDR3 coding DNA: TGTGCCACCTTGGCGGGGAGCTCCTACAATGAGCAGTTCTTC. This gives the protein CATLAGSSYNEQFF.